Below are 9 T cell receptor beta chains sequenced from a single sample in a study of shared clonotypes between healthy human individuals. The method was immunoSEQ multiplex PCR; TCRdb's version includes in-frame clones alone and lacks a portion of them. Of a few million clones detected, over 90% appear once; the ten largest clones hold 0.39%. Sample: naive CD4+ T cells from PBMCs. Subset: CD45RA+ positively selected. The source is a man aged 18 to 35 in good health. Some clones in this sample may be carry-over from other donors' samples.

J is TRBJ2-7 and V is TRBV19, with 8 positions matching TRBD1. The CDR3 length is 16 residues. The germline V gene encodes CDR1 LNHDA and CDR2 SQIVND (reference sequence). V was clipped by 5 bases and J by 1 base; unmatched bases: 10. CDR3 DNA: TGTGCCAGTAGTGCCTATACAGGGGGAATATCCTACGAGCAGTACTTC. This gives the protein CASSAYTGGISYEQYF.

This clone was observed a handful of times. The sample holds other DNA sequences that translate to the same CDR3. The chain has TRBV9 and TRBJ2-5; 8 positions match TRBD2. The CDR3 is 14 residues long. CDR1 and CDR2 (germline): SGDLS, YYNGEE. Germline trimming cut 0 bases from V and 5 bases from J; bases unmatched to any gene: 3. DNA of the CDR3: TGTGCCAGCAGCGTAGGCGGGGGGCCTGAGACCCAGTACTTC. The encoded protein is CASSVGGGPETQYF.

The rearrangement uses TRBV4-2 and TRBJ2-1; a weak D match, TRBD2 (5 bases). CDR3 length: 16 amino acids. The germline CDR1 and CDR2 sequences are LGHNA and YNFKEQ. Trimming left V 1 base short and J 0 bases short, with 10 bases between. In DNA form, the CDR3 reads TGTGCCAGCAGCCAAGGGTTGGGGAGCTCCTACAATGAGCAGTTCTTC. Translation: CASSQGLGSSYNEQFF.

This clone came up once. The CDR3 DNA reads TGCAGCGTTGAAGTTGCGGGGGGTGCTTGGAATGAGCAGTTCTTC. Its protein product is CSVEVAGGAWNEQFF. V is TRBV29-1 and J is TRBJ2-1; TRBD2 agrees at 8 bases. CDR1 and CDR2 (germline): SQVTM, ANQGSEA. This CDR3 has 15 residues. Trimming removed 1 base from V and 7 bases from J; junction bases left unmatched: 9.

V usage is TRBV2 and J usage is TRBJ1-4, with D unresolved. CDR3 length: 11 residues. The ends were cut back, 7 bases at V and 14 bases at J, with 14 bases in the middle. CDR1 is SNHLY, CDR2 FYNNEI, per germline. The CDR3 reads CASKGFNFLFF. As DNA, the CDR3 is TGTGCCAGCAAGGGCTTCAATTTCCTGTTTTTT. The full variable domain, rest sourced from reference TRBV2 and TRBJ1-4, is EPEVTQTPSHQVTQMGQEVILRCVPISNHLYFYWYRQILGQKVEFLVSFYNNEISEKSEIFDDQFSVERPDGSNFTLKIRSTKLEDSAMYFCASKGFNFLFFGSGTQLSVL.

The chain joins TRBV10-3 to TRBJ2-3; 9 bases fit TRBD2. With 3 bases clipped from V and 3 bases from J, the junction kept 10 bases outside the gene matches. Germline V lookup: CDR1 ENHRY, CDR2 SYGVKD. The CDR3 covers 17 residues. CDR3 protein: CAISDPPTSGRTDTQYF. The CDR3 bases are TGTGCCATCAGTGATCCCCCGACTAGCGGAAGGACAGATACGCAGTATTTT.

This chain joins TRBV7-2 and TRBJ2-1; 11 bases fit TRBD2. The V segment lost 1 base and the J segment 6 bases; nucleotides outside the gene matches: 5. Germline V gives CDR1 SGHTA, CDR2 FQGNSA. The CDR3 has 16 residues. The CDR3 here is CASSLDGTSGSNEQFF. In nucleotides, the CDR3 is TGTGCCAGCAGCTTAGATGGGACTAGCGGTTCCAATGAGCAGTTCTTC.

V is TRBV19 and J is TRBJ1-5, with TRBD1 identical over 8 bases. CDR3 length: 15 residues. The J segment lost 7 bases and the V segment lost 6 bases, leaving 11 bases of the junction unmatched. Germline lookup yields CDR1 LNHDA and CDR2 SQIVND (reference sequence). DNA of the CDR3: TGTGCCAGTAGCCCCCTCGACAGGGGCGAGCAGCCCCAGCATTTT. It is translated as CASSPLDRGEQPQHF.

This chain joins TRBV11-2 and TRBJ1-1; 7 bases line up with TRBD1. V was clipped by 7 bases and J by 5 bases; unmatched bases: 10. In germline, CDR1 is SGHAT, CDR2 FQNNGV. CDR3 length equals 14 residues. CDR3 protein: CASTQSPGGTEAFF. The CDR3 region has the DNA TGTGCCAGCACCCAATCACCAGGGGGGACTGAAGCTTTCTTT.